This passage covers 2 T cell receptor beta chains from one sample sequenced in a study of low-dose radiotherapy and immunotherapy resistance in tumors. The time point here: before trial treatment. Alpha- and beta-chain coverage of first-strand cDNA came from TRAV- and TRBV-specific primers. The authors ran 15 to 20 PCR cycles to amplify TCRs with a constant-region primer and V-primer adapter. Each CDR3 protein is one row after TCRdb ran MiXCR on the reads. The sample contains 70,000 to 90,000 distinct CDR3 sequences, about a sixth of which appear only once. The source was PBMCs, collected before treatment. The receptors originated from a male donor with prostate cancer.

This clonotype showed up many times. The chain carries TRBV5-1 and TRBJ2-4, with D perhaps matching TRBD1 or TRBD2 (5 bases each). Germline values: CDR1 SGHRS, CDR2 YFSETQ. The V end was cut by 4 bases, the J end by 5 bases, with 16 bases between. This CDR3 is built from 15 residues. CDR3 sequence reads: CASSLTTGTENIQYF. CDR3 DNA: TGCGCCAGCAGCCTCACGACCGGGACGGAAAACATTCAGTACTTC.

In this sample, this clonotype turned up many times. V usage is TRBV5-5 and J usage is TRBJ2-3, with 7 bases lining up with TRBD2. CDR1 SGHKS and CDR2 YYEKEE come from the germline V gene (reference sequence). With V trimmed by 2 bases and J by 1 base, 4 bases remained unmatched. The CDR3 totals 15 residues. The CDR3 DNA follows: TGTGCCAGCAGCTTTACTAGCGACCGCACAGATACGCAGTATTTT. Translating gives CASSFTSDRTDTQYF.